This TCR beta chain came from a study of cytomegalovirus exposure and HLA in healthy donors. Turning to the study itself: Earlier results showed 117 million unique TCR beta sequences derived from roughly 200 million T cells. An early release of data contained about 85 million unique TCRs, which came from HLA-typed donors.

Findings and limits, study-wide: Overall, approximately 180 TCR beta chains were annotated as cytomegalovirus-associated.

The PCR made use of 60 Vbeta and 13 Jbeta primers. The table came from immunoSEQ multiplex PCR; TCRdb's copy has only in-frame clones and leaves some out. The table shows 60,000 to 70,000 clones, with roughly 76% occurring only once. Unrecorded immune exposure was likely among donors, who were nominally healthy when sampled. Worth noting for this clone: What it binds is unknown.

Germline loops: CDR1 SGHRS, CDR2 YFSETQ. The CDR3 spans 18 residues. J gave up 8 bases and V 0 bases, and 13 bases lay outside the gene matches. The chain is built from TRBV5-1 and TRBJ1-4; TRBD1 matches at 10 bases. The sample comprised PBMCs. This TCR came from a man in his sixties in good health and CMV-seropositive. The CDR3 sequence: CASSLAAGQGTLREKLFF. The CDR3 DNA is TGCGCCAGCAGCTTGGCTGCGGGACAGGGGACTTTAAGGGAAAAACTGTTTTTT.